One sample yielded the 18 T cell receptor beta chains listed below, sequenced in a study of shared clonotypes between healthy human individuals. The repertoire was sequenced with immunoSEQ multiplex PCR; TCRdb's copy has only in-frame clones and lacks some. The sample holds roughly 100,000 clones, about 67% seen once. The specimen was memory CD8+ T cells sorted from blood. Specified subset: CD45RO+ cells pooled with CCR7-negative TemRA cells. The receptors here all came from a woman aged 30 to 39 in good health.

This clone was seen only a few times. CDR3 protein: CAWTQRKGSEAFF. As DNA, the CDR3 is TGTGCCTGGACCCAACGGAAGGGGTCTGAAGCTTTCTTT. The chain is built from TRBV30 and TRBJ1-1, with a weak D call TRBD1 (5 bases). Trimming left V 4 bases short and J 6 bases short, with 15 bases between. The CDR3 loop spans 13 amino acids. Germline V gives CDR1 GTSNPN, CDR2 SVGIG (reference sequence).

This clone came up many times. The chain links TRBV29-1 to TRBJ2-1; D call uncertain. From germline, CDR1 is SQVTM and CDR2 ANQGSEA. Trimming pared 4 bases from V and 0 bases from J, leaving 10 bases between. This CDR3 comprises 14 residues. CDR3 loop: CSVALPSSYNEQFF. CDR3 in DNA: TGCAGCGTTGCACTCCCGAGCTCCTACAATGAGCAGTTCTTC.

This clone was observed a single time. The rearrangement links TRBV12-5 to TRBJ2-2; 9 bases line up with TRBD2. After removal of 10 bases from V and 6 bases from J, the junction contained 12 bases not matched to a gene. Looked up from germline, CDR1 is LGHNT and CDR2 is FRNRAP. The CDR3 sequence is 15 residues long. In DNA, the CDR3 is TGTGCTAAAGTTCGCGGGAGGGCCCTAGCCGGGGAGCTGTTTTTT. Its protein is CAKVRGRALAGELFF.

The rearrangement links TRBV6-1 to TRBJ1-5; D possibly corresponds to TRBD1 (5 bases). V was clipped by 6 bases and J by 11 bases, with 23 bases between them. The CDR3 has 15 amino acids. Germline V gene sequence: CDR1 MNHNS, CDR2 SASEGT. The CDR3 loop is CASSATDGGGESQHF. The CDR3 nucleotides read TGTGCCAGCAGCGCTACAGACGGGGGTGGAGAGTCCCAGCATTTT.

The chain recombines TRBV15 with TRBJ2-1; 8 bases agree with TRBD2. Germline CDR1 and CDR2: LNHNV and YYDKDF (reference sequence). V was pared by 0 bases and J by 6 bases, with 19 bases of the junction left unmatched. This CDR3 spans 20 amino acids. Here the CDR3 DNA reads TGTGCCACCAGCAGAGACGAGGCCAGGCGGAGGACTAGCCCTGGCAATGAGCAGTTCTTC. Its protein product is CATSRDEARRRTSPGNEQFF.

The chain carries TRBV6-5 and TRBJ2-3; 11 positions match TRBD2. CDR3 length: 15 amino acids. Trimming cost V 5 bases and J 2 bases; bases outside gene matches: 3. Germline V lookup: CDR1 MNHEY, CDR2 SVGAGI. The CDR3 DNA reads TGTGCCAGCAGTCGACTAGCGGGAAACACAGATACGCAGTATTTT. Encoded protein: CASSRLAGNTDTQYF.

This rearrangement joins TRBV19 to TRBJ2-1; 8 nucleotides align to TRBD2. Germline V CDR1 and CDR2: LNHDA, SQIVND (reference sequence). With 6 bases clipped from V and 4 bases from J, the junction kept 5 bases outside the gene matches. The CDR3 contains 14 residues. As DNA, the CDR3 is TGTGCCAGTAGCCCTAGCGGGTTTTACAATGAGCAGTTCTTC. Its protein product is CASSPSGFYNEQFF.

As concerns this clone: The sample contains more than one DNA sequence encoding this CDR3. The CDR3 sequence is CASSEGTASNQPQHF. CDR3 bases: TGTGCCAGCAGTGAAGGGACAGCCAGCAATCAGCCCCAGCATTTT. V usage is TRBV2 and J usage is TRBJ1-5; a possible D gene is TRBD1 (6 bases). The length of the CDR3 is 15 residues. From germline, CDR1 is SNHLY and CDR2 FYNNEI. The V and J ends lost 1 base and 1 base respectively, with 8 bases between them.

This clone qualifies as medium-sized. V is TRBV7-8 and J is TRBJ2-7; 11 bases are a match to TRBD1. V shed 6 bases, J shed 5 bases, and the junction held 9 bases outside the gene matches. This CDR3 is built from 15 residues. The germline gives CDR1 SGHVS, CDR2 FQNEAQ. CDR3 coding DNA: TGTGCCAGCAGGAAGGACAGGGGGCCGCAGGACGAGCAGTACTTC. Protein product: CASRKDRGPQDEQYF.

The chain has TRBV9 and TRBJ2-5, with D perhaps matching TRBD2 (5 bases). Trimming took 4 bases from V and 1 from J, leaving 8 bases between them. Germline V gene data show CDR1 as SGDLS and CDR2 as YYNGEE. CDR3 length equals 13 residues. The CDR3 region has the DNA TGTGCCAGCAGCAGCGGCACCCAAGAGACCCAGTACTTC. This translates into CASSSGTQETQYF.

This chain connects TRBV14 to TRBJ2-7; tentative D call: TRBD2 (5 bases). CDR1 SGHDN and CDR2 FVKESK come from the germline V gene. Between the trimmed V and J ends, which lost 3 bases and 2 bases, there was a span of 8 bases. This CDR3 has 13 amino acids. The CDR3: CASSHGVAYEQYF. As DNA, the CDR3 is TGTGCCAGCAGCCACGGGGTAGCCTACGAGCAGTACTTC.

The rearrangement links TRBV19 to TRBJ2-6; 13 nucleotides agree with TRBD2. There are 15 residues in the CDR3. J was trimmed by 4 bases and V by 9 bases; bases with no gene match: 3. CDR1 LNHDA and CDR2 SQIVND come from the germline V gene (reference sequence). The DNA of the CDR3 is TGTGCCAGCGGACTAGCGGGAGTCGGGGCCAACGTCCTGACTTTC. This encodes CASGLAGVGANVLTF.

This sequence joins TRBV5-1 and TRBJ1-5, with D possibly matching TRBD1 (6 bases). The germline V gene encodes CDR1 SGHRS and CDR2 YFSETQ. With 2 bases removed from V and 6 bases from J, the gap between germline ends came to 15 bases. This CDR3 has 15 residues. CDR3 region: CASSFGSGGGQPQHF. As DNA, the CDR3 is TGCGCCAGCAGCTTTGGCTCCGGGGGCGGTCAGCCCCAGCATTTT. Full variable domain (outside the CDR3, taken from reference TRBV5-1 and TRBJ1-5): KAGVTQTPRYLIKTRGQQVTLSCSPISGHRSVSWYQQTPGQGLQFLFEYFSETQRNKGNFPGRFSGRQFSNSRSEMNVSTLELGDSALYLCASSFGSGGGQPQHFGDGTRLSIL.

There are a few counts of this clone. The chain employs TRBV19 and TRBJ1-6; D is unclear. Germline V CDR1 and CDR2: LNHDA, SQIVND (reference sequence). The CDR3 length is 16 residues. Trimming removed 5 bases at V and 0 bases at J, with 11 bases between. The CDR3 nucleotides are TGTGCCAGTAGTCTAAGTGGGAGCTCCTATAATTCACCCCTCCACTTT. This encodes CASSLSGSSYNSPLHF.

V usage is TRBV6-1 and J usage is TRBJ1-1; D ambiguous. Germline V lookup: CDR1 MNHNS, CDR2 SASEGT. Trimming cost V 4 bases and J 0 bases, with 12 bases left between them. The CDR3 totals 15 residues. The CDR3 protein is CASSAQSLMNTEAFF. CDR3 coding DNA: TGTGCCAGCAGTGCTCAGTCACTCATGAACACTGAAGCTTTCTTT.

V and J are TRBV29-1 and TRBJ2-7, with 11 nucleotides matching TRBD1. The CDR3 loop spans 16 amino acids. In germline, CDR1 is SQVTM, CDR2 ANQGSEA. V was clipped by 0 bases and J by 1 base; unmatched bases: 5. The CDR3 bases are TGCAGCGTTGAAGACGGCGGGACAGGGGGATCCTACGAGCAGTACTTC. Residues: CSVEDGGTGGSYEQYF.

The V call is TRBV29-1, the J call TRBJ1-3; D unclear. The CDR3 contains 12 residues. Trimming stripped 6 bases from V and 1 base from J, with 7 bases between. Germline values: CDR1 SQVTM, CDR2 ANQGSEA. DNA for the CDR3: TGCAGCGTCACAGTGTCTGGAAACACCATATATTTT. This encodes CSVTVSGNTIYF.

This chain links TRBV5-1 with TRBJ2-1; 9 positions match TRBD1. Germline V gene sequence: CDR1 SGHRS, CDR2 YFSETQ. The CDR3 is made up of 17 amino acids. V dropped 0 bases and J dropped 4; count of bases not matched to a gene: 8. CDR3 in DNA: TGCGCCAGCAGCTTGGAGTCCGGGACAGGGTTTTACAATGAGCAGTTCTTC. This translates into CASSLESGTGFYNEQFF.